A selection of T cell receptor beta chains follows, all from one sample in a study of blood T cell repertoires in COVID-19. Here immunoSEQ multiplex PCR was the method, and the copy in TCRdb shows in-frame clones only, minus some. This sample carries over 250,000 clones, approximately 86% of them seen once, and the ten largest clones take 8% to 9%. Sequenced sample: PBMCs or T cells enriched from blood (not recorded which). These receptors originate from a woman aged 18-29 years who had recovered from COVID-19. Both conserved end residues are part of each CDR3. D genes are given only for firm matches. Clone size, where shown, is once, few, many, or a class for clones that have expanded.

v_gene: TRBV19
abundance: once
d_gene: TRBD1
j_gene: TRBJ1-6
CDR3nt: TGTGCCACCACAACTCGGACAGGGTATTCACCCCTCCACTTT
CDR3aa: CATTTRTGYSPLHF

v_gene: TRBV3-1/TRBV3-2
abundance: .
d_gene: .
j_gene: TRBJ1-2
CDR3nt: TGTGCCAGCAGCCTCGGAGGGGGCTACACCTTC
CDR3aa: CASSLGGGYTF

v_gene: TRBV4-1
abundance: .
d_gene: TRBD2
j_gene: TRBJ2-7
CDR3nt: TGCGCCAGCAGCCTAACGCTAGCGGGAGTGTACGAGCAGTACTTC
CDR3aa: CASSLTLAGVYEQYF

v_gene: TRBV9
abundance: .
d_gene: TRBD2
j_gene: TRBJ2-7
CDR3nt: TGTGCCAGCAGCTCACCGCGGGGGGGTTCCTACGAGCAGTACTTC
CDR3aa: CASSSPRGGSYEQYF

v_gene: TRBV28
abundance: .
d_gene: TRBD2
j_gene: TRBJ2-7
CDR3nt: TGTGCCAGCAGTTTCGGCGGGAGAGGATTCTACGAGCAGTACTTC
CDR3aa: CASSFGGRGFYEQYF

v_gene: TRBV29-1
abundance: .
d_gene: .
j_gene: TRBJ1-2
CDR3nt: TGCAGCGTTGGTGGCTTGGACTATGGCTACACCTTC
CDR3aa: CSVGGLDYGYTF

v_gene: TRBV7-5
abundance: .
d_gene: .
j_gene: TRBJ1-4
CDR3nt: TGTGCCAGAAGCTTACTGCAGGGTTGTGAAAAACTGTTTTTT
CDR3aa: CARSLLQGCEKLFF

v_gene: TRBV7-6
abundance: .
d_gene: TRBD2
j_gene: TRBJ2-3
CDR3nt: TGTGCCAGCAGCTTAAGGACTAGCGCTAGCACAGATACGCAGTATTTT
CDR3aa: CASSLRTSASTDTQYF

v_gene: TRBV28
abundance: few
d_gene: .
j_gene: TRBJ1-1
CDR3nt: TGTGCCAGCAGCCGAAGGACAGTGAACACTGAAGCTTTCTTT
CDR3aa: CASSRRTVNTEAFF

v_gene: TRBV7-2
abundance: .
d_gene: .
j_gene: TRBJ1-1
CDR3nt: TGTGCCAGCAGCTTAGTGCCAGGAACGACCACTGAAGCTTTCTTT
CDR3aa: CASSLVPGTTTEAFF

v_gene: TRBV2
abundance: .
d_gene: TRBD2
j_gene: TRBJ2-1
CDR3nt: TGTGCCAGCAGTGACGAGACTAGCGGAGACAATGAGCAGTTCTTC
CDR3aa: CASSDETSGDNEQFF

v_gene: TRBV6-2/TRBV6-3
abundance: .
d_gene: .
j_gene: TRBJ1-5
CDR3nt: TGTGCCAGCAGCCGGAACAGGGATCAGCCCCAGCATTTT
CDR3aa: CASSRNRDQPQHF

v_gene: TRBV28
abundance: .
d_gene: TRBD1
j_gene: TRBJ1-3
CDR3nt: TGTGCCAGCAGCCCGACAGGGCTAAGCCGCTCTGGAAACACCATATATTTT
CDR3aa: CASSPTGLSRSGNTIYF

v_gene: TRBV7-8
abundance: few
d_gene: .
j_gene: TRBJ1-5
CDR3nt: TGTGCCAGCAGCCATTCCCAGGGTACCTATAGCAATCAGCCCCAGCATTTT
CDR3aa: CASSHSQGTYSNQPQHF

v_gene: TRBV18
abundance: .
d_gene: .
j_gene: TRBJ1-2
CDR3nt: TGTGCCAGCACCCCAAATTCGGGACTTATTAACTATGGCTACACCTTC
CDR3aa: CASTPNSGLINYGYTF

v_gene: TRBV19
abundance: .
d_gene: TRBD1
j_gene: TRBJ2-3
CDR3nt: TGTGCCAGTGGGAGGACAGGGGCAGATACGCAGTATTTT
CDR3aa: CASGRTGADTQYF

v_gene: TRBV6-5
abundance: few
d_gene: TRBD1
j_gene: TRBJ1-2
CDR3nt: TGTGCCAGCAGGAACCCCGGACAGGGGTTACGGGGCTACACCTTC
CDR3aa: CASRNPGQGLRGYTF

v_gene: TRBV28
abundance: few
d_gene: .
j_gene: TRBJ1-5
CDR3nt: TGTGCCAGCAGTCCCCCGGATCAGCCCCAGCATTTT
CDR3aa: CASSPPDQPQHF

v_gene: TRBV3-1/TRBV3-2
abundance: .
d_gene: .
j_gene: TRBJ2-7
CDR3nt: TGTGCCAGCAGCTTTCACTACGAGCAGTACTTC
CDR3aa: CASSFHYEQYF

v_gene: TRBV10-1
abundance: .
d_gene: TRBD1
j_gene: TRBJ1-2
CDR3nt: TGCGCCAGCAGGGGACCGAATAACAGGGGGCGAAGCTATGGCTACACCTTC
CDR3aa: CASRGPNNRGRSYGYTF

v_gene: TRBV7-9
abundance: .
d_gene: .
j_gene: TRBJ1-1
CDR3nt: TGTGCCAGCAACGACAGGCGGGACACTGAAGCTTTCTTT
CDR3aa: CASNDRRDTEAFF

v_gene: TRBV28
abundance: .
d_gene: .
j_gene: TRBJ1-2
CDR3nt: TGTGCCAGCAGTTTAGGCTCAACCCAGGGCTACACCTTC
CDR3aa: CASSLGSTQGYTF

v_gene: TRBV19
abundance: .
d_gene: TRBD2
j_gene: TRBJ2-7
CDR3nt: TGTGCCAGTAGTATGCAGCGGGGATACGAGCAGTACTTC
CDR3aa: CASSMQRGYEQYF

v_gene: TRBV19
abundance: .
d_gene: TRBD2
j_gene: TRBJ2-3
CDR3nt: TGTGCCAGTAGTATCTCTGGAGGGAGGGCCTCAGATACGCAGTATTTT
CDR3aa: CASSISGGRASDTQYF

v_gene: TRBV4-2
abundance: .
d_gene: TRBD2
j_gene: TRBJ2-3
CDR3nt: TGTGCCAGCAGCCTCGCGGGGGGCGGAGGAGATACGCAGTATTTT
CDR3aa: CASSLAGGGGDTQYF

v_gene: TRBV5-1
abundance: .
d_gene: TRBD1
j_gene: TRBJ2-1
CDR3nt: TGCGCCAGCAGCTTGGGCGAACAGGGGTCCTACAATGAGCAGTTCTTC
CDR3aa: CASSLGEQGSYNEQFF

v_gene: TRBV3-1/TRBV3-2
abundance: once
d_gene: .
j_gene: TRBJ1-4
CDR3nt: TGTGCCAGCAGCCAAGATTCAGGGTACAATAATGAAAAACTGTTTTTT
CDR3aa: CASSQDSGYNNEKLFF

v_gene: TRBV5-8
abundance: few
d_gene: .
j_gene: TRBJ2-1
CDR3nt: TGTGCCAGCAGCGGAACGACAGCTAGCTCCTACAATGAGCAGTTCTTC
CDR3aa: CASSGTTASSYNEQFF

v_gene: TRBV23-1
abundance: .
d_gene: .
j_gene: TRBJ2-5
CDR3nt: TGCGCCAGCAGTCAATCTCCGGGACATTCGTTCCAAGAGACCCAGTACTTC
CDR3aa: CASSQSPGHSFQETQYF

v_gene: TRBV19
abundance: .
d_gene: .
j_gene: TRBJ2-7
CDR3nt: TGTGCCAGTAGTATAGGTACTAGCTACGAGCAGTACTTC
CDR3aa: CASSIGTSYEQYF

v_gene: TRBV7-2
abundance: .
d_gene: .
j_gene: TRBJ1-6
CDR3nt: TGTGCCAGCAGCACTAGCGGCGGATACTATAATTCACCCCTCCACTTT
CDR3aa: CASSTSGGYYNSPLHF

v_gene: TRBV4-1
abundance: few
d_gene: TRBD2
j_gene: TRBJ2-1
CDR3nt: TGCGCCAGCAGCCAAGAGAGCCCAACTAGCGGGACTTACAATGAGCAGTTCTTC
CDR3aa: CASSQESPTSGTYNEQFF

v_gene: TRBV29-1
abundance: .
d_gene: .
j_gene: TRBJ1-1
CDR3nt: TGCAGCGTTGAATGGGGAGCTGAAGCTTTCTTT
CDR3aa: CSVEWGAEAFF

v_gene: TRBV9
abundance: .
d_gene: .
j_gene: TRBJ2-7
CDR3nt: TGTCCCCCTCTGGGCGGGACCCACTACGAGCAGTACTTC
CDR3aa: CPPLGGTHYEQYF

v_gene: TRBV5-6
abundance: .
d_gene: .
j_gene: TRBJ2-2
CDR3nt: TGTGCCAGCAGCTTGTCGTGGGGGCCGAACACCGGGGAGCTGTTTTTT
CDR3aa: CASSLSWGPNTGELFF

v_gene: TRBV4-3
abundance: once
d_gene: .
j_gene: TRBJ1-2
CDR3nt: TGCGCCAGCAGCCTACTGACAGATACCTATGGCTACACCTTC
CDR3aa: CASSLLTDTYGYTF

v_gene: TRBV27
abundance: .
d_gene: .
j_gene: TRBJ1-6
CDR3nt: TGTGCCAGCAGGGGACTTCAGATCGTGGGCAATTCACCCCTCCACTTT
CDR3aa: CASRGLQIVGNSPLHF

v_gene: TRBV3-1/TRBV3-2
abundance: .
d_gene: .
j_gene: TRBJ2-7
CDR3nt: TGTGCCAGCAGCCAAGGTATAGCGTCCTTCTACGAGCAGTACTTC
CDR3aa: CASSQGIASFYEQYF

v_gene: TRBV9
abundance: .
d_gene: .
j_gene: TRBJ2-1
CDR3nt: TGTGCCAGCAGCGTCCGCGGGGGCGGCGGGGCCTCCTACAATGAGCAGTTCTTC
CDR3aa: CASSVRGGGGASYNEQFF

v_gene: TRBV25-1
abundance: once
d_gene: TRBD1
j_gene: TRBJ1-1
CDR3nt: TGTGCCAGCAGTGAATGGTACGACACCGGGACAGGGAACACTGAAGCTTTCTTT
CDR3aa: CASSEWYDTGTGNTEAFF

v_gene: TRBV24-1
abundance: once
d_gene: .
j_gene: TRBJ2-1
CDR3nt: TGTGCCACCAGTGATTCCTGGAGCTCCTACAATGAGCAGTTCTTC
CDR3aa: CATSDSWSSYNEQFF

v_gene: TRBV19
abundance: .
d_gene: TRBD1
j_gene: TRBJ1-2
CDR3nt: TGTGCCAGCTCCGGGACAGACCACTATTATGGCTACACCTTC
CDR3aa: CASSGTDHYYGYTF

v_gene: TRBV7-9
abundance: .
d_gene: TRBD1
j_gene: TRBJ1-1
CDR3nt: TGTGCCAGCGGACCTATAAGGACAGGGGACACTGAAGCTTTCTTT
CDR3aa: CASGPIRTGDTEAFF

v_gene: TRBV11-2
abundance: .
d_gene: TRBD2
j_gene: TRBJ2-7
CDR3nt: TGTGCCAGCCTACGGATTAGCGGGAGCTACGAGCAGTACTTC
CDR3aa: CASLRISGSYEQYF